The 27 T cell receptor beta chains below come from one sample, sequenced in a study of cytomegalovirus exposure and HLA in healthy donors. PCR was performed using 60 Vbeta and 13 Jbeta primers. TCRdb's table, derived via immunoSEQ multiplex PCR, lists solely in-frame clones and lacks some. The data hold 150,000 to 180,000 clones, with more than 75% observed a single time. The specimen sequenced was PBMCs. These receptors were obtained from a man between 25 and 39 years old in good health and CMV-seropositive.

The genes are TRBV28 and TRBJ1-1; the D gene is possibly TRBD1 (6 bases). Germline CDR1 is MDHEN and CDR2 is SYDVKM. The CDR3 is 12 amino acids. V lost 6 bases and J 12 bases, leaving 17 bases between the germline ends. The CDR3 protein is CASSIQGKVPFF. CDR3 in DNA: TGTGCCAGCAGCATACAGGGAAAAGTCCCTTTCTTT. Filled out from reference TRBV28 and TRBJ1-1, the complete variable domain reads DVKVTQSSRYLVKRTGEKVFLECVQDMDHENMFWYRQDPGLGLRLIYFSYDVKMKEKGDIPEGYSVSREKKERFSLILESASTNQTSMYLCASSIQGKVPFFGQGTRLTVV.

In DNA, the CDR3 is TGTGCCAGCAGTGACATGGCTAGCGGGACAATCTACAATGAGCAGTTCTTC. Its protein is CASSDMASGTIYNEQFF. The chain carries TRBV6-1 and TRBJ2-1; TRBD2 matches at 9 bases. Germline loops: CDR1 MNHNS, CDR2 SASEGT. With 3 bases clipped from V and 3 bases from J, the junction kept 9 bases outside the gene matches. The CDR3 covers 17 residues.

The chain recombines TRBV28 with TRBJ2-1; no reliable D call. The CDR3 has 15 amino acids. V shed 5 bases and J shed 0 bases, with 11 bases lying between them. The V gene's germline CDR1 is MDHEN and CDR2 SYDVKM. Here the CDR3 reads CASSPSRSSYNEQFF. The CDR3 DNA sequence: TGTGCCAGCAGTCCATCCCGGAGCTCCTACAATGAGCAGTTCTTC. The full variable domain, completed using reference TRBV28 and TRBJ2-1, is DVKVTQSSRYLVKRTGEKVFLECVQDMDHENMFWYRQDPGLGLRLIYFSYDVKMKEKGDIPEGYSVSREKKERFSLILESASTNQTSMYLCASSPSRSSYNEQFFGPGTRLTVL.

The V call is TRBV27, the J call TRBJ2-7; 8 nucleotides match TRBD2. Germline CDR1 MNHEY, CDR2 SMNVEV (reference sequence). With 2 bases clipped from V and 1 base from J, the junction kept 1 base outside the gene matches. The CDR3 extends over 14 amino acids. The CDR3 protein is CASSLERGSYEQYF. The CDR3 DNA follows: TGTGCCAGCAGTTTAGAGCGGGGGTCCTACGAGCAGTACTTC.

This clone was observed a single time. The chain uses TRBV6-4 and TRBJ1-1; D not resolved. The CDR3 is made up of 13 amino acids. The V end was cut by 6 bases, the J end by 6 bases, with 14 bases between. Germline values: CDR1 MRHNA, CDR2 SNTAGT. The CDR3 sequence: CASRKRVGAEAFF. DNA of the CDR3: TGTGCCAGCAGGAAGAGGGTGGGCGCTGAAGCTTTCTTT.

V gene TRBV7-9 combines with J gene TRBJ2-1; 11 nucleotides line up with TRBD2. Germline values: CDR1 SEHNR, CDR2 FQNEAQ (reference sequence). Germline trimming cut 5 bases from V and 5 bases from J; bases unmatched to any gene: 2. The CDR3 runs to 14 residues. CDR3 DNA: TGTGCCAGCAGCAAACTAGCGGGAGACAATGAGCAGTTCTTC. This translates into CASSKLAGDNEQFF.

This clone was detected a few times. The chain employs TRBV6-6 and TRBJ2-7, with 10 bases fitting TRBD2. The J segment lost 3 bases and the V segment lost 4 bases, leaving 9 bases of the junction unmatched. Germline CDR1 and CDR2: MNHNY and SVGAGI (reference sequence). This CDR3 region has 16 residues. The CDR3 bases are TGTGCCAGCAGTTCTCCCGGGGCTAGCGGGAGCTACGAGCAGTACTTC. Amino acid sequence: CASSSPGASGSYEQYF.

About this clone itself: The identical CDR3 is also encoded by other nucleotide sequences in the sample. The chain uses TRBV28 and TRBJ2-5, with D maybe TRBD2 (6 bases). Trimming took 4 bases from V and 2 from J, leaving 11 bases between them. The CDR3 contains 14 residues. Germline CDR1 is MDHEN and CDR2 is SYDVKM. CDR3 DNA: TGTGCCAGCAGTTCCCCGGGAGCTCAAGAGACCCAGTACTTC. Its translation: CASSSPGAQETQYF.

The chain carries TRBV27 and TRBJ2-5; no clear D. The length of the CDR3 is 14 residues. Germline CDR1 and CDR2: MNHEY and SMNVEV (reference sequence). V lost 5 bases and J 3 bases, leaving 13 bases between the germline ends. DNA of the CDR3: TGTGCCAGCAGTCCCTTCCCGGAGAAAGAGACCCAGTACTTC. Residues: CASSPFPEKETQYF.

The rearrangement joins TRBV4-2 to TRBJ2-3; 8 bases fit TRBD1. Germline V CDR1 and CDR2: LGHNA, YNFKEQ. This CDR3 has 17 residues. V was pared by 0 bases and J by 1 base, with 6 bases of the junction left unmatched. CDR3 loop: CASSQDGQGAGTDTQYF. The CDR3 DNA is TGTGCCAGCAGCCAAGATGGGCAGGGGGCAGGCACAGATACGCAGTATTTT.

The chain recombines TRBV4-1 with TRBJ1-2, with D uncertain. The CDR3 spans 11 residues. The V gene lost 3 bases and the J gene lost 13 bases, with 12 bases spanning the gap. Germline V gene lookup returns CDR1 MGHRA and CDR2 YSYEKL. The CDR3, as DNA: TGCGCCAGCAGCCAGCCCGGGATTCCCACCTTC. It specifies CASSQPGIPTF.

The CDR3 protein is CASSGPLAGGRETQYF. CDR3 nucleotide sequence: TGTGCCAGCAGTGGACCTCTAGCGGGAGGCCGAGAGACCCAGTACTTC. The chain has TRBV2 and TRBJ2-5; 11 bases map to TRBD2. From germline, CDR1 is SNHLY and CDR2 FYNNEI. The CDR3 is 16 amino acids. V was clipped by 4 bases and J by 4 bases; unmatched bases: 8.

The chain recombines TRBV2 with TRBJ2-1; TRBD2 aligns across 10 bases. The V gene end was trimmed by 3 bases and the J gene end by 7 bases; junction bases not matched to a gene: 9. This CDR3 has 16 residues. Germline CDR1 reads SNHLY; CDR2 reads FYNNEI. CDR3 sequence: CASSEWPSGSGNEQFF. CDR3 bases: TGTGCCAGCAGTGAGTGGCCTAGCGGGAGTGGGAATGAGCAGTTCTTC.

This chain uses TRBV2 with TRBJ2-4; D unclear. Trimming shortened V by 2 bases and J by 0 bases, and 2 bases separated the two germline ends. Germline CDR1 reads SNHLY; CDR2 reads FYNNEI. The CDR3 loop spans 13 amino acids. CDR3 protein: CASSELAKNIQYF. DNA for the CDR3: TGTGCCAGCAGTGAACTAGCCAAAAACATTCAGTACTTC.

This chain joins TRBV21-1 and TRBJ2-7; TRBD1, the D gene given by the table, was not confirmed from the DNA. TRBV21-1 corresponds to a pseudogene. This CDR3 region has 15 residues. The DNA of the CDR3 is TGTGCCAGCAGCAACTGGGGGACATCCTCCTACGAGCAGTACTTC. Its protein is CASSNWGTSSYEQYF.

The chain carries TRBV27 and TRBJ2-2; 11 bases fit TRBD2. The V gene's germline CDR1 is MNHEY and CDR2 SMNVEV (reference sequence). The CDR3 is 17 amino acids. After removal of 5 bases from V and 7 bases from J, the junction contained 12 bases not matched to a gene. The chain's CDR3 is CASSTELAGVFGGELFF. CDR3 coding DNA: TGTGCCAGCAGTACCGAACTAGCGGGAGTTTTTGGCGGGGAGCTGTTTTTT.

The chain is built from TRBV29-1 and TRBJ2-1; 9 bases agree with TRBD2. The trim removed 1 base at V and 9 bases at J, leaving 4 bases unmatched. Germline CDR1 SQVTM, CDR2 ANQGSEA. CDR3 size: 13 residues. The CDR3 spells CSVEVAGDGEQFF. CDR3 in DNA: TGCAGCGTTGAAGTAGCGGGAGACGGTGAGCAGTTCTTC.

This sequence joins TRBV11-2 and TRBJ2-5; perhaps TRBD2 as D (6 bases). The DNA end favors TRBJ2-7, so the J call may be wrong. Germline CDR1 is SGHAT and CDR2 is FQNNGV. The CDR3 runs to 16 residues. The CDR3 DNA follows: TGTGCCAGCAGCTTAGCGGCGGGACCCTACTCCTACGAGCAGTACTTC. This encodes CASSLAAGPYSYEQYF.

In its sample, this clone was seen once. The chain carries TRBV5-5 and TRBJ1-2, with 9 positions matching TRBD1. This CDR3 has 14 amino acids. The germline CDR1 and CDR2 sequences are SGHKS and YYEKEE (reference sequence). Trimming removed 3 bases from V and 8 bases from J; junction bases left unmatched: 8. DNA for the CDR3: TGTGCCAGCAGCTCTGGGACAGGGAGGGGCGGCTACACCTTC. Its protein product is CASSSGTGRGGYTF.

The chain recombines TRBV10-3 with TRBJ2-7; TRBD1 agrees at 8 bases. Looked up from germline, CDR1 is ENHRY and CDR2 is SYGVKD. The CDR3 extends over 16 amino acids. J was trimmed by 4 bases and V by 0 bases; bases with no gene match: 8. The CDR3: CAISESVGQGVYEQYF. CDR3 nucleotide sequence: TGTGCCATCAGTGAGTCGGTCGGACAGGGAGTTTACGAGCAGTACTTC.

Here the CDR3 DNA reads TGTGCCAGCAGTGAACTGGGCAGATCTGGAAACACCATATATTTT. It encodes CASSELGRSGNTIYF. The chain employs TRBV6-1 and TRBJ1-3; no definite D call. Germline CDR1 reads MNHNS; CDR2 reads SASEGT. CDR3 length equals 15 residues. Deletions cut 2 bases from V and 1 base from J, with 9 bases between.

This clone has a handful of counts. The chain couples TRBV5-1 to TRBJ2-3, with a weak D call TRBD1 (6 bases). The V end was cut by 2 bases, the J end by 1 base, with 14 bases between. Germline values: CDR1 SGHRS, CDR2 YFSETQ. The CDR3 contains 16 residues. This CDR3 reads CASSLRNRAGTDTQYF. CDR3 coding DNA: TGCGCCAGCAGCTTACGAAACAGGGCGGGCACAGATACGCAGTATTTT.

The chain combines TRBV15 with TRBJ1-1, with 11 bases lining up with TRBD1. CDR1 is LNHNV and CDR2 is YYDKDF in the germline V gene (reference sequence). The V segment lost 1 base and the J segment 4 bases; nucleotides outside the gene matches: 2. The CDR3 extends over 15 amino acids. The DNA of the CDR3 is TGTGCCACCAGCAGAGGTGGGACAGGGGGCACTGAAGCTTTCTTT. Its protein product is CATSRGGTGGTEAFF.

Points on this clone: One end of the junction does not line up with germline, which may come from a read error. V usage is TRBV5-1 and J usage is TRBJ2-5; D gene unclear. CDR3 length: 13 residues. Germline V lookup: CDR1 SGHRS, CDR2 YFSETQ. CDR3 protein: CASSLLLSETQYF. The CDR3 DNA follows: TGTGCCAGCAGCTTGCTCCTTTCCGAGACCCAGTACTTC. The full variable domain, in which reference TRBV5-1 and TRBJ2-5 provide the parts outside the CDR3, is KAGVTQTPRYLIKTRGQQVTLSCSPISGHRSVSWYQQTPGQGLQFLFEYFSETQRNKGNFPGRFSGRQFSNSRSEMNVSTLELGDSALYLCASSLLLSETQYFGPGTRLLVL.

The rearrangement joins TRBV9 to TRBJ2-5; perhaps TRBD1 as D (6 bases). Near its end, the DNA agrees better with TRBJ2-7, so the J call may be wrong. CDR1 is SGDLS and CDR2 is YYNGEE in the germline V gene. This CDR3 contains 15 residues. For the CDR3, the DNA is TGTGCCAGCAGCGTAGGCAGGGGCGAGACCTACGAGCAGTACTTC. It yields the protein CASSVGRGETYEQYF.

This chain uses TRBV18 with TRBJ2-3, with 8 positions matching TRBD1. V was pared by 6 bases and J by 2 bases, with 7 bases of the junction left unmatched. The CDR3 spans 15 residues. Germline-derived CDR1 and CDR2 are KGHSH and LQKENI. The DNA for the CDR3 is TGTGCCAGCTCCCAGGACAGGGACTTCACAGATACGCAGTATTTT. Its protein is CASSQDRDFTDTQYF.

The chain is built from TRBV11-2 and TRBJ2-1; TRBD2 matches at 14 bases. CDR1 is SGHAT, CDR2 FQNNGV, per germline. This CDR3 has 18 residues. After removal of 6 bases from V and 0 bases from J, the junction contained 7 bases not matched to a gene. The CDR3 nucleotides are TGTGCCAGCAGACAGACTAGCGGGAGGGCCGGCTCCTACAATGAGCAGTTCTTC. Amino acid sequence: CASRQTSGRAGSYNEQFF.